The source of this T cell receptor beta chain is a study of T cell responses to AZD1222 COVID-19 vaccine. Background on the study: Pooling was applied to second doses at about 4 or about 12 weeks. Whole-study results and caveats: The study sampled repertoires only after the peak T cell response. Donors were largely white British and mainly female; clonal diversity was possibly underestimated.

As regards this clone: What it binds is unknown.

The CDR3 sequence is 14 residues long. Germline loops: CDR1 LNHDA, CDR2 SQIVND (reference sequence). The V gene end was trimmed by 3 bases and the J gene end by 6 bases; junction bases not matched to a gene: 6. Repertoires were generated with immunoSEQ multiplex PCR, while TCRdb's copy carries only in-frame clones and drops some. The repertoire has approximately 200,000 clones, 80% to 90% of them found once; the top ten carry 7.7%. The chain couples TRBV19 to TRBJ2-7; 9 bases line up with TRBD1. The clonotype comes from an adult in good health. Specimen: peripheral blood, collected on day 0 of AZD1222 vaccination. In DNA form, the CDR3 reads TGTGCCAGTAGTATCGCGACAGGGGGGAGCGAGCAGTACTTC. Translation: CASSIATGGSEQYF.